Below, one TCR beta chain is given with its context. What it binds is unknown. This sample stems from a study of T cell repertoires in cytomegalovirus infection. Across the whole study: Recently identified HLA-C-restricted CMV epitopes were among the peptides used. Public TCR beta signatures provided an indication of both CMV infection and a matching HLA type.

The CDR3 covers 15 residues. V was cut by 3 bases and J by 2 bases, with 11 bases left in between. Germline assignment: CDR1 SGHVT and CDR2 SQSDAQ. One entry per CDR3 protein, called by TCRdb with MiXCR from the reads. The sample shows about 150,000 distinct CDR3 sequences, over 30% of them seen only once. Study-level points and caveats: The cumulative frequency of public TCR beta families identified carriers of CMV plus the relevant HLA. The ex vivo response was dominated by HLA-C-restricted CMV-specific TCR beta clonotypes.

V usage is TRBV7-4 and J usage is TRBJ1-5, with unresolved D. This specimen consisted of CD8+ T cells from cultured PBMCs, obtained from culture after CMV antigen stimulation. The TCR was taken from a human donor in good health (CMV status not recorded). Some clones in this sample may be carry-over from other donors' samples. The CDR3 coding sequence is TGTGCCAGCAGCTTCGCCACGGGAGGCAATCAGCCCCAGCATTTT. Amino acid sequence: CASSFATGGNQPQHF.